These 20 T cell receptor beta chains were sequenced from one sample in a study of blood T cell repertoires in COVID-19. TCRdb's copy holds only in-frame clones and misses some; the assay was immunoSEQ multiplex PCR. The table includes 150,000 or so clones, around 83% detected once. The sample comprised peripheral blood. The source of these receptors is a woman aged 55-70 years with acute or convalescent COVID-19.

The rearrangement links TRBV28 to TRBJ1-2, with D maybe TRBD1 (5 bases). The CDR3 covers 14 residues. The V gene lost 2 bases and the J gene lost 7 bases, with 14 bases spanning the gap. Germline values: CDR1 MDHEN, CDR2 SYDVKM. CDR3 protein: CASSLGGGAGGYTF. The DNA for the CDR3 is TGTGCCAGCAGTTTAGGGGGAGGGGCGGGTGGCTACACCTTC.

The rearrangement links TRBV27 to TRBJ2-1; the match to TRBD2 covers 15 bases. There are 18 residues in the CDR3. Germline lookup yields CDR1 MNHEY and CDR2 SMNVEV (reference sequence). After removal of 6 bases from V and 4 bases from J, the junction contained 10 bases not matched to a gene. CDR3 bases: TGTGCCAGCAGGAAATATGGGACTAGCGGGGGGTCATACAATGAGCAGTTCTTC. Translating it yields CASRKYGTSGGSYNEQFF.

V usage is TRBV19 and J usage is TRBJ1-2, with D perhaps matching TRBD1 (5 bases). Germline lookup yields CDR1 LNHDA and CDR2 SQIVND (reference sequence). CDR3 length: 14 residues. V lost 7 bases to trimming and J lost 3 bases, with 15 bases between them. Written as DNA, the CDR3 is TGTGCCAGTATCTCGCGGGGACGGGACTATGGCTACACCTTC. Translating it yields CASISRGRDYGYTF.

The chain links TRBV5-4 to TRBJ2-3; 10 bases are shared with TRBD2. The CDR3 spans 17 residues. Germline CDR1 is SGHNT and CDR2 is YYREEE (reference sequence). V gave up 4 bases and J gave up 3 bases; unmatched junction bases: 11. The CDR3 DNA reads TGTGCCAGCAGCCGTAATATAGCGGGGGGAGGGACAGATACGCAGTATTTT. Residues: CASSRNIAGGGTDTQYF. The variable domain in full, with the rest retrieved from reference TRBV5-4 and TRBJ2-3, is ETGVTQSPTHLIKTRGQQVTLRCSSQSGHNTVSWYQQALGQGPQFIFQYYREEENGRGNFPPRFSGLQFPNYSSELNVNALELDDSALYLCASSRNIAGGGTDTQYFGPGTRLTVL.

The CDR3 DNA reads TGTGCCAGCAGCGACAGCTCCTACGAGCAGTACTTC. Its translation: CASSDSSYEQYF. The genes are TRBV28 and TRBJ2-7; weak D call: TRBD1 (5 bases). CDR1 and CDR2 (germline): MDHEN, SYDVKM. The CDR3 consists of 12 residues. V lost 6 bases, J lost 0 bases, and 6 bases lay in between.

The chain links TRBV2 to TRBJ2-7; D uncertain. The CDR3 contains 12 residues. Germline V CDR1 and CDR2: SNHLY, FYNNEI. V was cut by 2 bases and J by 4 bases, with 6 bases left in between. The CDR3 sequence is CASSESRYEQYF. The CDR3, as DNA: TGTGCCAGCAGTGAATCTCGGTACGAGCAGTACTTC.

The rearrangement joins TRBV27 to TRBJ2-2, with D tentatively TRBD1 (6 bases). Trimming shortened V by 2 bases and J by 6 bases, and 19 bases separated the two germline ends. There are 17 residues in the CDR3. From germline, CDR1 is MNHEY and CDR2 SMNVEV (reference sequence). The CDR3 reads CASSLEVRGEAAGELFF. The CDR3 DNA follows: TGTGCCAGCAGTTTAGAGGTCAGGGGAGAGGCAGCCGGGGAGCTGTTTTTT.

DNA for the CDR3: TGTGCCAGTAGCAAAACGCCGGGACAGGGGGCTATAGATACGCAGTATTTT. Amino acids: CASSKTPGQGAIDTQYF. The rearrangement joins TRBV19 to TRBJ2-3; the match to TRBD1 covers 12 bases. The V and J ends lost 6 bases and 5 bases, in that order; junction bases with no gene match: 12. The CDR3 loop spans 17 amino acids. Per the germline V gene, CDR1 is LNHDA and CDR2 is SQIVND (reference sequence).

The V and J genes are TRBV24-1 and TRBJ2-7; a possible D gene is TRBD1 (5 bases). The germline CDR1 and CDR2 sequences are KGHDR and SFDVKD. The CDR3 extends over 14 amino acids. V was cut by 3 bases and J by 10 bases, with 18 bases left in between. The CDR3 loop is CATSDARRAVGQYF. Here the CDR3 DNA reads TGTGCCACCAGTGATGCCCGCAGGGCGGTCGGCCAGTACTTC.

The rearrangement uses TRBV25-1 and TRBJ1-5; D is ambiguous. Trimming took off 4 bases at V and 3 bases at J, with 7 bases between the two ends. CDR1 MGHDK and CDR2 SYGVNS come from the germline V gene. This CDR3 is built from 13 residues. The CDR3 protein is CASSASANQPQHF. In DNA, the CDR3 is TGTGCCAGCAGTGCCAGCGCCAATCAGCCCCAGCATTTT.

The chain combines TRBV29-1 with TRBJ2-5; D is unclear. Germline loops: CDR1 SQVTM, CDR2 ANQGSEA. The CDR3 is made up of 14 amino acids. V lost 6 bases to trimming and J lost 5 bases, with 19 bases between them. The CDR3 DNA follows: TGCAGCGTCCCCAGCGAAGGTGTACTTGAGACCCAGTACTTC. Encoded protein: CSVPSEGVLETQYF.

This rearrangement joins TRBV30 to TRBJ1-2; a weak D match, TRBD1 (5 bases). CDR3 size: 15 residues. Germline lookup yields CDR1 GTSNPN and CDR2 SVGIG (reference sequence). The germline V and J ends were trimmed by 3 bases and 0 bases, with 14 bases remaining between them. In nucleotides, the CDR3 is TGTGCCTGGAGGCGGGGTCAGGGAACTAACTATGGCTACACCTTC. Translated, it gives CAWRRGQGTNYGYTF. Full variable domain (rest looked up from reference TRBV30 and TRBJ1-2): SQTIHQWPATLVQPVGSPLSLECTVEGTSNPNLYWYRQAAGRGLQLLFYSVGIGQISSEVPQNLSASRPQDRQFILSSKKLLLSDSGFYLCAWRRGQGTNYGYTFGSGTRLTVV.

This chain uses TRBV5-4 with TRBJ2-3, with TRBD2 matching over 9 bases. In germline, CDR1 is SGHNT, CDR2 YYREEE (reference sequence). The length of the CDR3 is 17 residues. Losses at the gene ends were 0 bases for V and 3 bases for J; bases not matched to a gene: 8. The CDR3 nucleotides are TGTGCCAGCAGCTTGGGAGGGGCTAGCGGGGTTACAGATACGCAGTATTTT. This gives the protein CASSLGGASGVTDTQYF. The entire variable domain, with the rest obtained from reference TRBV5-4 and TRBJ2-3, is as follows: ETGVTQSPTHLIKTRGQQVTLRCSSQSGHNTVSWYQQALGQGPQFIFQYYREEENGRGNFPPRFSGLQFPNYSSELNVNALELDDSALYLCASSLGGASGVTDTQYFGPGTRLTVL.

The J gene is TRBJ1-1, the V gene TRBV18; D gene ambiguous. Germline V gene sequence: CDR1 KGHSH, CDR2 LQKENI. The CDR3 consists of 13 residues. Trimming shortened V by 2 bases and J by 3 bases, and 7 bases separated the two germline ends. CDR3 protein: CASSPGRDTEAFF. The CDR3 DNA follows: TGTGCCAGCTCACCAGGGAGGGACACTGAAGCTTTCTTT.

The genes are TRBV6-6 and TRBJ2-2, with a possible D match to TRBD2 (5 bases). CDR1 is MNHNY and CDR2 is SVGAGI in the germline V gene (reference sequence). The CDR3 is 14 amino acids. Trimming removed 11 bases from V and 5 bases from J, with 18 bases in between. In DNA, the CDR3 is TGTGCCGGCAAGATGAGGGCGGAGACCGGGGAGCTGTTTTTT. The encoded protein is CAGKMRAETGELFF.

This clone was seen just once. The chain joins TRBV28 to TRBJ2-7, with a tentative D call TRBD2 (7 bases). This CDR3 comprises 14 residues. CDR1 and CDR2 (germline): MDHEN, SYDVKM. Trimming shortened V by 6 bases and J by 0 bases, and 12 bases separated the two germline ends. DNA for the CDR3: TGTGCCAGCAGAAAGGGGGGGGGCTCCTACGAGCAGTACTTC. Protein: CASRKGGGSYEQYF.

The rearrangement links TRBV29-1 to TRBJ2-5; 8 bases are a match to TRBD1. CDR1 SQVTM and CDR2 ANQGSEA come from the germline V gene. This CDR3 has 14 amino acids. V lost 4 bases to trimming and J lost 1 base; unmatched junction nucleotides: 5. The CDR3 protein is CSVGAGGFQETQYF. The CDR3 DNA is TGCAGCGTTGGTGCAGGGGGCTTCCAAGAGACCCAGTACTTC.

The chain joins TRBV19 to TRBJ2-7; possibly TRBD1 for D (5 bases). The CDR3 spans 14 residues. Trimming removed 5 bases from V and 0 bases from J, with 11 bases in between. Germline CDR1 reads LNHDA; CDR2 reads SQIVND (reference sequence). The CDR3 protein is CASSPGASSYEQYF. Here the CDR3 DNA reads TGTGCCAGTAGTCCTGGGGCCAGCTCCTACGAGCAGTACTTC.

The chain carries TRBV10-1 and TRBJ2-6, with a possible D match to TRBD1 (6 bases). V lost 7 bases and J 0 bases, leaving 16 bases between the germline ends. The CDR3 extends over 17 amino acids. Germline V lookup: CDR1 WNHNN, CDR2 SYGVQD (reference sequence). The CDR3 reads CASKGHPWHSGANVLTF. DNA of the CDR3: TGCGCCAGCAAGGGACATCCCTGGCACTCTGGGGCCAACGTCCTGACTTTC.

The chain links TRBV10-3 to TRBJ2-2; D may be TRBD2 (6 bases). The V gene's germline CDR1 is ENHRY and CDR2 SYGVKD. V was clipped by 0 bases and J by 4 bases, with 12 bases between them. This CDR3 has 16 residues. The CDR3 loop is CAISESGGYLTGELFF. The CDR3 DNA reads TGTGCCATCAGTGAGTCGGGGGGTTATCTCACCGGGGAGCTGTTTTTT.